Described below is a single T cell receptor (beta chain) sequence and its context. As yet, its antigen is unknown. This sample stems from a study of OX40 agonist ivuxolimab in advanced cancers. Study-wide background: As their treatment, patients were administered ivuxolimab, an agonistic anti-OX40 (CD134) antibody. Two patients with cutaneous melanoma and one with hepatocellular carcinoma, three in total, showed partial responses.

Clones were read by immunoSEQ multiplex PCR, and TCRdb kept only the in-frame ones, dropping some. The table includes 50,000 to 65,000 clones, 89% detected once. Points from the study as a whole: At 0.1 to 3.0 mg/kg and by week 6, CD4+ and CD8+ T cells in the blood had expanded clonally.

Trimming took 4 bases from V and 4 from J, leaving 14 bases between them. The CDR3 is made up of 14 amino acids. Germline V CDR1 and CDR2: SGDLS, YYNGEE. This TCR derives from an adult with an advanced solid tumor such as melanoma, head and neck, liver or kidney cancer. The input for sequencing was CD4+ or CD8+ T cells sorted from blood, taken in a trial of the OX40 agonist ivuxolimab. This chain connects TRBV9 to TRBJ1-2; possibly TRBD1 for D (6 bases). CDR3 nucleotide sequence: TGTGCCAGCAGCCCGACAGGACTGACCTATGGCTACACCTTC. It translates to CASSPTGLTYGYTF. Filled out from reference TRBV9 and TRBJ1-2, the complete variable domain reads DSGVTQTPKHLITATGQRVTLRCSPRSGDLSVYWYQQSLDQGLQFLIQYYNGEERAKGNILERFSAQQFPDLHSELNLSSLELGDSALYFCASSPTGLTYGYTFGSGTRLTVV.